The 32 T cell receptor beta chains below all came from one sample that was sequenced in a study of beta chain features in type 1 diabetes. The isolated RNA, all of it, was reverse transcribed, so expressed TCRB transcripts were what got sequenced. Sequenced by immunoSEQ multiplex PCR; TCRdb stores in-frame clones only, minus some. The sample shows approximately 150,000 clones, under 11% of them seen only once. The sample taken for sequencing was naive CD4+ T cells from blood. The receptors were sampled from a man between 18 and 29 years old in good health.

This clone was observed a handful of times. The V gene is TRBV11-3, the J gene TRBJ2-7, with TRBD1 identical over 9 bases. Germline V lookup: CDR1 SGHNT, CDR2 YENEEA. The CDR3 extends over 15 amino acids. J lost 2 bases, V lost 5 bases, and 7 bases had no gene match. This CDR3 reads CASSHSGTGPYEQYF. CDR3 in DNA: TGTGCCAGCAGCCATTCCGGGACAGGGCCCTACGAGCAGTACTTC.

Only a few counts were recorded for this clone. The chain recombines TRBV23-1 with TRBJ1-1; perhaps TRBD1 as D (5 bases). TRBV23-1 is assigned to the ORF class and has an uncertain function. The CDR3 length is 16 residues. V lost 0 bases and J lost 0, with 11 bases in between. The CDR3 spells CASSQSGGAMNTEAFF. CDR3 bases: TGCGCCAGCAGTCAATCGGGTGGGGCCATGAACACTGAAGCTTTCTTT.

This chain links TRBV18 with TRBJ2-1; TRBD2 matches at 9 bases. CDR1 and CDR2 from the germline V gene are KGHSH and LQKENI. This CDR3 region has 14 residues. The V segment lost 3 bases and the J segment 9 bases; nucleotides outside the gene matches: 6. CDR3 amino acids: CASSPGGGAVEQFF. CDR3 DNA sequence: TGTGCCAGCTCACCCGGCGGGGGGGCGGTTGAGCAGTTCTTC.

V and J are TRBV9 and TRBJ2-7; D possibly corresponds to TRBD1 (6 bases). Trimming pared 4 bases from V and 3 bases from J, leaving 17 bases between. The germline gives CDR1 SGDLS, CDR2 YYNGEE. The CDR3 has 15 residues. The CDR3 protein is CASSPWGQGIYEQYF. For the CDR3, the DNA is TGTGCCAGCAGCCCTTGGGGGCAGGGTATCTACGAGCAGTACTTC.

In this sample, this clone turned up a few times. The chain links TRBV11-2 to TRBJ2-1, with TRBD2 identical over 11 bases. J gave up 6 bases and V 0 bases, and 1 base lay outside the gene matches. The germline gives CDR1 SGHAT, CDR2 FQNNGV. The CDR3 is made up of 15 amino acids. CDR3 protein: CASSLELAGANEQFF. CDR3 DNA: TGTGCCAGCAGCTTAGAACTAGCGGGGGCCAATGAGCAGTTCTTC.

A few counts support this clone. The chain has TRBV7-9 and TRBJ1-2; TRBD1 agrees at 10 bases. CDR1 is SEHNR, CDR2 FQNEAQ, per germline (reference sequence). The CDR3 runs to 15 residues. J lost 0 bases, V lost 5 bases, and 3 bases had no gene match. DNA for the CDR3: TGTGCCAGCAGCGCCGGACAGGGGGCTAACTATGGCTACACCTTC. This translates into CASSAGQGANYGYTF.

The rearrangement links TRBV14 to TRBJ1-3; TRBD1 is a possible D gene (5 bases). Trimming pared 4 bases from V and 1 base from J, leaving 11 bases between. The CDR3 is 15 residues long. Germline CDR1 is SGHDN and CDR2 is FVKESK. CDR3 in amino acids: CASSPTAGSGNTIYF. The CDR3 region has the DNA TGTGCCAGCAGCCCAACCGCAGGGTCTGGAAACACCATATATTTT.

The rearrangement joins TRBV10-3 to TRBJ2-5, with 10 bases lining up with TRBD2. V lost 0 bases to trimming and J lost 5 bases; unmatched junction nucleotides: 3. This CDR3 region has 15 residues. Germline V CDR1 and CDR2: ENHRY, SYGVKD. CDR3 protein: CAISESASGGETQYF. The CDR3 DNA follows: TGTGCCATCAGTGAGTCGGCTAGCGGGGGTGAGACCCAGTACTTC.

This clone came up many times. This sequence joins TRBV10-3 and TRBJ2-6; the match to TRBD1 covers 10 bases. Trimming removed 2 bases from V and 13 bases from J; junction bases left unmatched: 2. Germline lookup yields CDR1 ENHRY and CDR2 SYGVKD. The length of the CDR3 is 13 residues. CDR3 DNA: TGTGCCATCAGTGAGGGGACAGGGGTAGTCCTGACTTTC. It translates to CAISEGTGVVLTF.

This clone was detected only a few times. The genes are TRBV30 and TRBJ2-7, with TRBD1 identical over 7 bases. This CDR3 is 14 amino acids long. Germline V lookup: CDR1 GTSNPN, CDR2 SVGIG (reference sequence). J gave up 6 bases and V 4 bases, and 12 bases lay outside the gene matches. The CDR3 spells CAWKPSGTVPEQYF. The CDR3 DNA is TGTGCCTGGAAGCCTTCCGGGACAGTGCCCGAGCAGTACTTC.

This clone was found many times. The chain's CDR3 is CAISESTAGANVLTF. As DNA, the CDR3 is TGTGCCATCAGTGAGTCGACAGCTGGGGCCAACGTCCTGACTTTC. The V gene is TRBV10-3, the J gene TRBJ2-6; perhaps TRBD1 as D (5 bases). Per the germline V gene, CDR1 is ENHRY and CDR2 is SYGVKD. The CDR3 totals 15 residues. V lost 0 bases and J 2 bases, leaving 5 bases between the germline ends.

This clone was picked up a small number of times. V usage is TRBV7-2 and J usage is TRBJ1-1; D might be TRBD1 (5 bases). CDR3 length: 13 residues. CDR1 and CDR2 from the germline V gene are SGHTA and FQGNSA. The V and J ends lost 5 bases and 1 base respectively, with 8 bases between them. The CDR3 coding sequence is TGTGCCAGCAGCCCCGGACAGAACACTGAAGCTTTCTTT. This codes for CASSPGQNTEAFF.

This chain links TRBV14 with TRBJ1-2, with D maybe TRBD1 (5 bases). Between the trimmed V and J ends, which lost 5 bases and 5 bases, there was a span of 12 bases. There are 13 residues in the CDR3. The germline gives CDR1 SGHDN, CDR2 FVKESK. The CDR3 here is CASSFRGVYGYTF. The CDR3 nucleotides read TGTGCCAGCAGCTTTCGGGGGGTTTATGGCTACACCTTC.

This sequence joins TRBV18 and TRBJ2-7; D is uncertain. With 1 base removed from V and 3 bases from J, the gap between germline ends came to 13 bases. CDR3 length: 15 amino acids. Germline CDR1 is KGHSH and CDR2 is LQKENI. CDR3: CASSPREQAFYEQYF. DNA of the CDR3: TGTGCCAGCTCACCACGAGAGCAGGCCTTCTACGAGCAGTACTTC.

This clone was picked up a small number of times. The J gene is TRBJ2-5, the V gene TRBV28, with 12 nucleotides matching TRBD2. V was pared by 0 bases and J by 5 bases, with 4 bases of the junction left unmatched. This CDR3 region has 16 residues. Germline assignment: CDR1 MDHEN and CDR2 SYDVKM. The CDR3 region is CASSLWASGGAETQYF. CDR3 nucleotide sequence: TGTGCCAGCAGTTTATGGGCTAGCGGGGGGGCGGAGACCCAGTACTTC.

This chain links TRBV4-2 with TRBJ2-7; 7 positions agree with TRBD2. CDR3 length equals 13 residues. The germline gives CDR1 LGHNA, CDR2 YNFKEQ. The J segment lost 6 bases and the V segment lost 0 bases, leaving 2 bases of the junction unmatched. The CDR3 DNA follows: TGTGCCAGCAGCCAAGAAGGCGGGGGCGAGCAGTACTTC. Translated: CASSQEGGGEQYF.

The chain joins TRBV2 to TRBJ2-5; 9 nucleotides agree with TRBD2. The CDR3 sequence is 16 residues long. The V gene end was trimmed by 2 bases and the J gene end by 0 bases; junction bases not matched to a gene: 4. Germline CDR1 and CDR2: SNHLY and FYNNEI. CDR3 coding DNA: TGTGCCAGCAGTGAACTAGCGGGGCTCTACCAAGAGACCCAGTACTTC. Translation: CASSELAGLYQETQYF.

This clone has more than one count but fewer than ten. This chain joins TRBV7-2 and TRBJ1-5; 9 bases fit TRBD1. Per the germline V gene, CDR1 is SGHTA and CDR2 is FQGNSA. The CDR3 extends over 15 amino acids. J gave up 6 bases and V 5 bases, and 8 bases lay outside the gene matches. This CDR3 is CASSTAPGQGQPQHF. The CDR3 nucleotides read TGTGCCAGCAGCACGGCCCCGGGACAGGGTCAGCCCCAGCATTTT.

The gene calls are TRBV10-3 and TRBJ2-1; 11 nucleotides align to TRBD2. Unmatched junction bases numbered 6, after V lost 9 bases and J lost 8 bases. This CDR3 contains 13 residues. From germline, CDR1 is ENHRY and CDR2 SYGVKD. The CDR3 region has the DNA TGTGCCATTGATAGCGGGGGGGCCTATGAGCAGTTCTTC. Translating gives CAIDSGGAYEQFF.

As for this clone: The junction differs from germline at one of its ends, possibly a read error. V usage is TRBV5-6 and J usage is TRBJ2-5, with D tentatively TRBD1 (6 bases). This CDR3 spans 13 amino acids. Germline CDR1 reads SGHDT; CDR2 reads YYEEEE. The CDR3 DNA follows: TGTGCCAGCAGCCCTTTGGGGGCAGGGACCCCGTACTTC. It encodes CASSPLGAGTPYF.

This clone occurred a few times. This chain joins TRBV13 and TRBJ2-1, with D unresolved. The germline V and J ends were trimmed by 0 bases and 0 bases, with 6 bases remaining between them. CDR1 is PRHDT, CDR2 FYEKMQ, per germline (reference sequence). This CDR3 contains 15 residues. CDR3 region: CASSLGAGSYNEQFF. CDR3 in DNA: TGTGCCAGCAGCTTAGGAGCTGGCTCCTACAATGAGCAGTTCTTC.

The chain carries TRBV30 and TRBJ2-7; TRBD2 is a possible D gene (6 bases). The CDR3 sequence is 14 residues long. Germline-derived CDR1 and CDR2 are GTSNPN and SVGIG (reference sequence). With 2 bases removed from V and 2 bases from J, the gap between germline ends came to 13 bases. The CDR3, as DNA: TGTGCCTGGAGTAATGGAGGGTCTACCTACGAGCAGTACTTC. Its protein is CAWSNGGSTYEQYF.

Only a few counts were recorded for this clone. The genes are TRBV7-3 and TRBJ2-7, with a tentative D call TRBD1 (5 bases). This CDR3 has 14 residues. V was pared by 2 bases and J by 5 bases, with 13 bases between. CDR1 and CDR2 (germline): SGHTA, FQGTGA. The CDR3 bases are TGTGCCAGCAGCTTATGGGGCGGTGGGGACGAGCAGTACTTC. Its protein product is CASSLWGGGDEQYF. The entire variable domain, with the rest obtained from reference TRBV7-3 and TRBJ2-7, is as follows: GAGVSQTPSNKVTEKGKYVELRCDPISGHTALYWYRQSLGQGPEFLIYFQGTGAADDSGLPNDRFFAVRPEGSVSTLKIQRTERGDSAVYLCASSLWGGGDEQYFGPGTRLTVT.

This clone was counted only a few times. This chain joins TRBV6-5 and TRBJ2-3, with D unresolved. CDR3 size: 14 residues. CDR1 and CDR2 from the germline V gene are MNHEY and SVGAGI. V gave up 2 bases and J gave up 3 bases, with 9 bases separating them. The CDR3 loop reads CASSYNRATDTQYF. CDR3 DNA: TGTGCCAGCAGTTACAACCGTGCGACAGATACGCAGTATTTT.

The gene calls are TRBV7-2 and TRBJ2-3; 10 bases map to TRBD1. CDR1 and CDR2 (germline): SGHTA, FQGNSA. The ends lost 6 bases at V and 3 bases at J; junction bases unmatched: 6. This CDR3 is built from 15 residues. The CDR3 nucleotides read TGTGCCAGCAGACCCGACAGGGGGCTAACAGATACGCAGTATTTT. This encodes CASRPDRGLTDTQYF.

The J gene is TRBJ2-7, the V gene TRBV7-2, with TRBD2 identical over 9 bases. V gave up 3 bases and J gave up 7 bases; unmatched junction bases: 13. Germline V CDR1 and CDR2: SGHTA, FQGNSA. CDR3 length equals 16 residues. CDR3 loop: CASSLGLSGRIREQYF. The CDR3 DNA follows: TGTGCCAGCAGCTTGGGGTTGAGCGGGAGGATCAGGGAGCAGTACTTC.

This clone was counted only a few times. This CDR3 is CASSLNARGLGYNSPLHF. The CDR3 DNA sequence: TGTGCCAGCAGCTTAAACGCCAGGGGGCTTGGATATAATTCACCCCTCCACTTT. The V gene is TRBV11-2, the J gene TRBJ1-6, with TRBD1 identical over 8 bases. V lost 2 bases and J lost 4; bases outside the gene matches: 10. The germline CDR1 and CDR2 sequences are SGHAT and FQNNGV. The CDR3 is made up of 18 amino acids.

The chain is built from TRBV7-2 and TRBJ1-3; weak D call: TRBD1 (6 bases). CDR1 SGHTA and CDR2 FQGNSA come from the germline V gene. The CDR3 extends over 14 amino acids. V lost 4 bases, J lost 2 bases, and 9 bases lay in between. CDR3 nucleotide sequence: TGTGCCAGCAGCTACAGGGAGCCTGGAAACACCATATATTTT. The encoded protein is CASSYREPGNTIYF.

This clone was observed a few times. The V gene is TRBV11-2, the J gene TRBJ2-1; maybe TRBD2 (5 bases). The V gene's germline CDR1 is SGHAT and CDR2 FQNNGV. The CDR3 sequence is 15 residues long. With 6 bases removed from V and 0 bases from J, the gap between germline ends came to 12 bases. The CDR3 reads CASSLSTSSYNEQFF. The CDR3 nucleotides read TGTGCCAGCAGTCTTAGCACTAGCTCCTACAATGAGCAGTTCTTC.

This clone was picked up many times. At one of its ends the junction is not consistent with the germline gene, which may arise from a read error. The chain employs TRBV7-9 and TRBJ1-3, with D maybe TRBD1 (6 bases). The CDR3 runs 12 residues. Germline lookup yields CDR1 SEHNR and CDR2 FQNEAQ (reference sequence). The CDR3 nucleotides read TGTGCCAGCAGCTTAGCCCCTGGACAGACTGATTTT. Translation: CASSLAPGQTDF.

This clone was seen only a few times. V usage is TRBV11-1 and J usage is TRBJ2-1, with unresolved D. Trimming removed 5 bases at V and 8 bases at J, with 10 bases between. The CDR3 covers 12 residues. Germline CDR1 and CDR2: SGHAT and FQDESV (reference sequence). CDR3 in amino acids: CASSLSEDEQFF. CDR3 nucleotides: TGTGCCAGCAGCCTGAGTGAGGATGAGCAGTTCTTC.

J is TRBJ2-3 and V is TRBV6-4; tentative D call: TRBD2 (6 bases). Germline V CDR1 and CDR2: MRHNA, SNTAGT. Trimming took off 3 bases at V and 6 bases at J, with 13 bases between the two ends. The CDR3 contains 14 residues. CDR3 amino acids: CASSEGLASDTQYF. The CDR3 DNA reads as TGTGCCAGCAGTGAAGGTCTAGCGAGCGATACGCAGTATTTT.